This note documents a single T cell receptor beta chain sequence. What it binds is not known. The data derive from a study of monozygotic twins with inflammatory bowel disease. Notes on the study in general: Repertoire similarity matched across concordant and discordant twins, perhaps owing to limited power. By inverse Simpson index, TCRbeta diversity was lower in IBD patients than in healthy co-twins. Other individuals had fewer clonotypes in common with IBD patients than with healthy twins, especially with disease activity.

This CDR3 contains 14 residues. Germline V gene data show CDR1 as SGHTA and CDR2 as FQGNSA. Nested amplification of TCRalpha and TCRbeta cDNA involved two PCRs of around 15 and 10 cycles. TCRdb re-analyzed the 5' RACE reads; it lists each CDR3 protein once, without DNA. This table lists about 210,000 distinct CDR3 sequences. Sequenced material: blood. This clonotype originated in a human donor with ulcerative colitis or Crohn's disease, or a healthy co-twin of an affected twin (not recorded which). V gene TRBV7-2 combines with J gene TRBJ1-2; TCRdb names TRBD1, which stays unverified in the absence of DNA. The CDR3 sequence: CASSPGGRHYGYTF.